Shown below are 32 T cell receptor beta chains from a single sample sequenced in a study of Graves' ophthalmopathy and Graves' hyperthyroidism. TCR beta CDR3 regions were amplified from RNA transcripts. HTBI-primed RT-PCR formed the first round, and a multiplex PCR formed the second. A single record per CDR3 protein comes from TCRdb applying MiXCR to the multiplex PCR reads. The table includes hundreds of thousands of distinct CDR3 sequences, about two fifths detected once. Sequenced input: peripheral blood. Source of these receptors: an adult man with Graves' ophthalmopathy.

The chain combines TRBV19 with TRBJ1-1, with 7 bases lining up with TRBD1. CDR1 and CDR2 from the germline V gene are LNHDA and SQIVND (reference sequence). V lost 11 bases to trimming and J lost 0 bases; unmatched junction nucleotides: 6. The CDR3 has 13 amino acids. The CDR3 spells CAWRGQMNTEAFF. DNA of the CDR3: TGTGCCTGGAGGGGACAGATGAACACTGAAGCTTTCTTT.

This clonotype was detected once. The gene calls are TRBV12-5 and TRBJ2-7, with 7 bases that match TRBD2. This CDR3 is built from 15 residues. J was trimmed by 4 bases and V by 1 base; bases with no gene match: 7. Germline loops: CDR1 LGHNT, CDR2 FRNRAP. In DNA, the CDR3 is TGTGCTAGTGGTTTGGGACTAGCCCGCACTTACGAGCAGTACTTC. Its translation is CASGLGLARTYEQYF.

The chain employs TRBV10-2 and TRBJ2-7; perhaps D is TRBD1 or TRBD2 (5 bases each). Trimming took 3 bases from V and 7 from J, leaving 13 bases between them. This CDR3 spans 13 amino acids. The germline gives CDR1 WSHSY, CDR2 SAAADI. CDR3 protein: CASSDGAPGEQYF. The CDR3 DNA reads as TGCGCCAGCAGTGATGGGGCCCCGGGGGAGCAGTACTTC.

Of note for this clonotype: Mismatch with germline at one junction end may stem from a read error. The rearrangement links TRBV24-1 to TRBJ1-1; D is ambiguous. Per the germline V gene, CDR1 is KGHDR and CDR2 is SFDVKD. CDR3 length: 13 amino acids. The CDR3 DNA reads TGTGCCACGACTAACCCGGGTCTCACTAAAGCTTTCTTT. Translation: CATTNPGLTKAFF.

This clonotype was found many times. The CDR3 coding sequence is TGCAGTGCTAACCTCATGTATGGCTACACCTTC. It specifies CSANLMYGYTF. The chain uses TRBV20-1 and TRBJ1-2; D call uncertain. CDR1 is DFQATT and CDR2 is SNEGSKA in the germline V gene (reference sequence). Trimming pared 4 bases from V and 5 bases from J, leaving 8 bases between. This CDR3 has 11 amino acids.

In this sample, this clonotype turned up many times. The chain uses TRBV5-8 and TRBJ2-7, with a weak D call TRBD1 (5 bases). V lost 2 bases and J 2 bases, leaving 11 bases between the germline ends. Germline values: CDR1 SGHTS, CDR2 YDEGEE. The CDR3 totals 14 residues. As DNA, the CDR3 is TGTGCCAGCAGCTTAGACAGCCGCACCTACGAGCAGTACTTC. Its translation is CASSLDSRTYEQYF.

This clonotype was observed many times. The rearrangement links TRBV6-6 to TRBJ1-2; weak D call: TRBD1 (5 bases). Germline CDR1 reads MNHNY; CDR2 reads SVGAGI (reference sequence). The CDR3 covers 12 residues. V lost 8 bases to trimming and J lost 3 bases, with 10 bases between them. For the CDR3, the DNA is TGTGCCAGCGGTGACAGACACTATGGCTACACCTTC. Its protein product is CASGDRHYGYTF.

This clonotype has a count of ten or more. The chain couples TRBV2 to TRBJ2-5, with TRBD1 matching over 7 bases. J gave up 4 bases and V 3 bases, and 2 bases lay outside the gene matches. The CDR3 consists of 13 residues. Germline CDR1 is SNHLY and CDR2 is FYNNEI. This CDR3 is CASSEAGGETQYF. The CDR3 nucleotides read TGTGCCAGCAGTGAGGCAGGGGGAGAGACCCAGTACTTC. The full variable domain, with the rest looked up from reference TRBV2 and TRBJ2-5, is EPEVTQTPSHQVTQMGQEVILRCVPISNHLYFYWYRQILGQKVEFLVSFYNNEISEKSEIFDDQFSVERPDGSNFTLKIRSTKLEDSAMYFCASSEAGGETQYFGPGTRLLVL.

The chain is built from TRBV10-3 and TRBJ1-1; 12 bases align to TRBD1. Trimming cost V 2 bases and J 4 bases; bases outside gene matches: 8. CDR1 is ENHRY, CDR2 SYGVKD, per germline. The CDR3 loop spans 17 amino acids. CDR3 region: CAISEPSPGQGATEAFF. The CDR3 DNA follows: TGTGCCATCAGTGAGCCATCACCGGGACAGGGGGCCACTGAAGCTTTCTTT.

There are many counts of this clonotype. The chain has TRBV12-3 or TRBV12-4 and TRBJ2-6; D ambiguous. This CDR3 is built from 14 residues. V gave up 6 bases and J gave up 0 bases, with 6 bases separating them. The CDR3 region is CASRQLSGANVLTF. The CDR3 DNA follows: TGTGCCAGCAGGCAGCTCTCTGGGGCCAACGTCCTGACTTTC.

This chain connects TRBV19 to TRBJ1-4; D perhaps matches TRBD1 (5 bases). V was cut by 7 bases and J by 6 bases, with 15 bases left in between. The CDR3 has 14 amino acids. Germline V CDR1 and CDR2: LNHDA, SQIVND (reference sequence). For the CDR3, the DNA is TGTGCCAGTACCGGGACTGAAGTGGATGAAAAACTGTTTTTT. This codes for CASTGTEVDEKLFF.

The V gene is TRBV10-3, the J gene TRBJ2-7, with TRBD1 identical over 7 bases. This CDR3 contains 15 residues. Germline-derived CDR1 and CDR2 are ENHRY and SYGVKD. With 10 bases clipped from V and 2 bases from J, the junction kept 14 bases outside the gene matches. In DNA form, the CDR3 reads TGTGCCAGCACTTACCCGACAGGGATTCCCTACGAGCAGTACTTC. Amino acid sequence: CASTYPTGIPYEQYF.

Worth noting for this clonotype: Given a much more abundant clone one base away, this may be a read error. The genes are TRBV7-9 and TRBJ2-2, with a weak D call TRBD2 (5 bases). The CDR3 is 15 amino acids. Per the germline V gene, CDR1 is SEHNR and CDR2 is FQNEAQ (reference sequence). The CDR3 sequence is CASRPPPLNTGKLFF. In DNA form, the CDR3 reads TGTGCCAGCAGACCGCCCCCCTTGAACACCGGGAAGCTGTTTTTT.

The table lists this clonotype with many counts. The rearrangement links TRBV7-9 to TRBJ1-6; 7 bases line up with TRBD1. V lost 5 bases to trimming and J lost 5 bases; unmatched junction nucleotides: 3. The length of the CDR3 is 14 residues. The germline V gene has CDR1 SEHNR and CDR2 FQNEAQ (reference sequence). The CDR3 region has the DNA TGTGCCAGCAGCGGACAGGTGAATAATTCACCCCTCCACTTT. Protein: CASSGQVNNSPLHF.

This clonotype was recorded many times. The chain has TRBV19 and TRBJ2-6, with D uncertain. Germline V gene lookup returns CDR1 LNHDA and CDR2 SQIVND (reference sequence). Trimming removed 10 bases at V and 1 base at J, with 8 bases between. The CDR3 is made up of 13 amino acids. CDR3 amino acids: CATGLSGANVLTF. For the CDR3, the DNA is TGTGCCACCGGGCTTTCTGGGGCCAACGTCCTGACTTTC.

This clonotype came up once. The V call is TRBV24-1, the J call TRBJ1-1; no firm D call. Trimming removed 3 bases from V and 5 bases from J, with 9 bases in between. Germline-derived CDR1 and CDR2 are KGHDR and SFDVKD. This CDR3 spans 13 amino acids. DNA for the CDR3: TGTGCCACCAGTGATACGACGGGGACTGAAGCTTTCTTT. Amino acid sequence: CATSDTTGTEAFF.

The chain couples TRBV7-2 to TRBJ2-7; weak D call: TRBD2 (5 bases). The CDR3 spans 15 residues. The V end lost 0 bases, the J end lost 9 bases, and 18 bases lay between the germline ends. CDR1 and CDR2 from the germline V gene are SGHTA and FQGNSA. The CDR3 region is CASSLAFSVPRGQYF. The DNA for the CDR3 is TGTGCCAGCAGCTTAGCGTTTAGCGTCCCCCGAGGGCAGTACTTC.

This clonotype was seen repeatedly, ten times or more. This chain links TRBV24-1 with TRBJ2-7, with 12 bases aligning to TRBD2. CDR1 is KGHDR and CDR2 is SFDVKD in the germline V gene. Trimming cost V 8 bases and J 3 bases; bases outside gene matches: 7. This CDR3 region has 15 residues. CDR3 region: CATTRPSGRVYEQYF. CDR3 sequence (DNA): TGTGCCACCACTCGTCCTAGCGGGAGGGTCTACGAGCAGTACTTC.

The V and J genes are TRBV7-9 and TRBJ1-4, with 9 nucleotides matching TRBD1. Trimming took 6 bases from V and 10 from J; bases not matched to a gene: 0. The germline CDR1 and CDR2 sequences are SEHNR and FQNEAQ (reference sequence). The CDR3 runs 11 residues. CDR3 region: CASRTGGKLFF. The DNA for the CDR3 is TGTGCCAGCAGGACAGGGGGAAAACTGTTTTTT.

This clonotype was seen many times. The chain recombines TRBV2 with TRBJ2-7, with 10 nucleotides matching TRBD2. V lost 5 bases and J lost 5; bases outside the gene matches: 9. The germline V gene encodes CDR1 SNHLY and CDR2 FYNNEI. This CDR3 has 15 residues. CDR3 coding DNA: TGTGCCAGCAGTCCTGAAGCGGGAGGGCCCCACGAGCAGTACTTC. It specifies CASSPEAGGPHEQYF.

The V gene is TRBV29-1, the J gene TRBJ1-1, with TRBD1 matching 7 bases. The junction had 14 bases not matched to a gene; V was cut back by 0 bases and J by 7 bases. Germline-derived CDR1 and CDR2 are SQVTM and ANQGSEA. This CDR3 is 16 amino acids long. The CDR3 nucleotides read TGCAGCGTTGAAGATCGGGCAAGGGGGCTAAACGGTGAAGCTTTCTTT. It codes for CSVEDRARGLNGEAFF. Full variable domain (rest looked up from reference TRBV29-1 and TRBJ1-1): SAVISQKPSRDICQRGTSLTIQCQVDSQVTMMFWYRQQPGQSLTLIATANQGSEATYESGFVIDKFPISRPNLTFSTLTVSNMSPEDSSIYLCSVEDRARGLNGEAFFGQGTRLTVV.

At least ten counts were recorded for this clonotype. One end of the junction varies from germline; a read error may be responsible. This chain uses TRBV10-3 with TRBJ1-6; 9 bases map to TRBD1. CDR1 is ENHRY and CDR2 is SYGVKD in the germline V gene. This CDR3 region has 16 residues. The DNA of the CDR3 is TGTGCCAGCAGTTACGCGACCGGGACAGGGTTATCACCCCTCCACTTT. The encoded protein is CASSYATGTGLSPLHF.

The chain uses TRBV7-6 and TRBJ2-2; D is perhaps TRBD2 (6 bases). V was cut by 5 bases and J by 4 bases, with 14 bases left in between. The CDR3 covers 15 residues. Per germline, CDR1 SGHVS and CDR2 FNYEAQ. The CDR3 spells CASSAGPAGTGELFF. The CDR3, as DNA: TGTGCCAGCAGCGCCGGACCAGCGGGCACCGGGGAGCTGTTTTTT.

This clonotype occurred many times. The rearrangement uses TRBV13 and TRBJ1-2, with TRBD1 as a possible D gene (5 bases). Germline lookup yields CDR1 PRHDT and CDR2 FYEKMQ (reference sequence). The CDR3 spans 14 residues. The germline V and J ends were trimmed by 4 bases and 3 bases, with 12 bases remaining between them. DNA of the CDR3: TGTGCCAGCAGCTCTCTCGGGGGACACTATGGCTACACCTTC. Amino acids: CASSSLGGHYGYTF.

This chain uses TRBV10-3 with TRBJ2-5; 11 bases line up with TRBD2. The J segment lost 5 bases and the V segment lost 5 bases, leaving 4 bases of the junction unmatched. The germline V gene has CDR1 ENHRY and CDR2 SYGVKD. This CDR3 has 14 amino acids. The CDR3 here is CAISLAGGQETQYF. The CDR3 nucleotides are TGTGCCATCAGTCTAGCGGGGGGACAGGAGACCCAGTACTTC.

This clonotype was found many times. V is TRBV19 and J is TRBJ1-5; D is unresolved. V was pared by 4 bases and J by 6 bases, with 13 bases between. In germline, CDR1 is LNHDA, CDR2 SQIVND (reference sequence). The CDR3 contains 14 residues. Written as DNA, the CDR3 is TGTGCCAGTAGTACCGGAGGTCTGGGTCAGCCCCAGCATTTT. It is translated as CASSTGGLGQPQHF.

This clonotype was seen ten or more times. CDR3 nucleotide sequence: TGTGCCAGCAGTCTTATGGGGGCGCGTGGCTACACCTTC. Translated: CASSLMGARGYTF. The genes are TRBV7-3 and TRBJ1-2; TRBD1 might be the D (6 bases). V dropped 6 bases and J dropped 7 bases, with 15 bases sitting between them. The CDR3 is made up of 13 amino acids. Germline V gene sequence: CDR1 SGHTA, CDR2 FQGTGA.

This clonotype has a count of ten or more. CDR3 DNA: TGTGCCAGCAGCTTAGCGTGGACTGAAAATTCACCCCTCCACTTT. Encoded protein: CASSLAWTENSPLHF. The chain carries TRBV7-8 and TRBJ1-6; D call uncertain. V was trimmed by 0 bases and J by 7 bases, leaving 10 bases between them. The CDR3 sequence is 15 residues long. CDR1 and CDR2 (germline): SGHVS, FQNEAQ.

The V and J genes are TRBV7-2 and TRBJ1-1; TRBD1 agrees at 8 bases. The V and J ends lost 1 base and 8 bases, in that order; junction bases with no gene match: 9. This CDR3 has 15 amino acids. Germline CDR1 SGHTA, CDR2 FQGNSA. Here the CDR3 reads CASSLEIWTGREAFF. CDR3 nucleotide sequence: TGTGCCAGCAGCTTAGAGATTTGGACAGGGAGGGAAGCTTTCTTT.

This clonotype was seen at least ten times. The CDR3 region has the DNA TGTGCCAGCAAAGGACAGGGATTTCAGCCCCAGCATTTT. Its translation is CASKGQGFQPQHF. The gene calls are TRBV10-3 and TRBJ1-5; 8 bases align to TRBD1. The CDR3 extends over 13 amino acids. From germline, CDR1 is ENHRY and CDR2 SYGVKD. The V and J ends lost 10 bases and 6 bases, in that order; junction bases with no gene match: 8.

The genes are TRBV10-3 and TRBJ1-5; 8 nucleotides align to TRBD1. The CDR3 has 12 amino acids. Germline V gives CDR1 ENHRY, CDR2 SYGVKD. The V segment lost 6 bases and the J segment 9 bases; nucleotides outside the gene matches: 4. The CDR3 loop is CAISDRGSPQHF. For the CDR3, the DNA is TGTGCCATCAGCGACAGGGGCTCGCCCCAGCATTTT.

V gene TRBV7-3 combines with J gene TRBJ2-2; tentative D call: TRBD2 (5 bases). Germline loops: CDR1 SGHTA, CDR2 FQGTGA. Trimming took off 3 bases at V and 8 bases at J, with 13 bases between the two ends. This CDR3 comprises 14 residues. The CDR3 DNA reads as TGTGCCAGCAGCTTCCTAGCCGCGTCTGGGGAGCTGTTTTTT. Its translation is CASSFLAASGELFF.